The entry that follows covers one T cell receptor (beta chain) sequence. The sample is drawn from a study of tumor-infiltrating lymphocytes in localized non-small cell lung cancer. As for the study in general: Each patient gave resected tumor and non-adjacent uninvolved lung tissue.

Sequencing was performed with immunoSEQ multiplex PCR; in TCRdb, only in-frame clones are kept and a portion is missing. The repertoire has just over 14,000 clones, roughly four fifths of them found once; the top ten carry approximately 2.5%. Germline V gene data show CDR1 as WSHSY and CDR2 as SAAADI. This CDR3 has 16 amino acids. The J segment lost 7 bases and the V segment lost 10 bases, leaving 18 bases of the junction unmatched. The TCR comes from a human donor with non-small cell lung cancer. Sequencing input: lung tumor tissue. V is TRBV10-2 and J is TRBJ1-4, with 7 bases that match TRBD1. This CDR3 is CATTPLGPGQSEKLFF. The CDR3 DNA reads TGCGCCACCACCCCCTTAGGACCGGGACAGTCTGAAAAACTGTTTTTT.